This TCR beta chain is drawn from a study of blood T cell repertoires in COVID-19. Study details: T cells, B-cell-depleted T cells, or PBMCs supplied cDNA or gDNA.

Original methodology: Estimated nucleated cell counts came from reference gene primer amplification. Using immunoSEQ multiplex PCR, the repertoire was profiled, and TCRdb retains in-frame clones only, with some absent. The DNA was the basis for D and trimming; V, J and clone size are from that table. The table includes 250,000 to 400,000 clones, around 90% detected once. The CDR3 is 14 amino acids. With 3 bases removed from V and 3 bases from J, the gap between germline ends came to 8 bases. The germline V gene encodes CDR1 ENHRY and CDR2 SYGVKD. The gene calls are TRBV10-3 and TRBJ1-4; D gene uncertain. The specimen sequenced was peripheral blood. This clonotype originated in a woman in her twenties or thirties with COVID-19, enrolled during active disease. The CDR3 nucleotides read TGTGCCATCAGTGATTGGCCTTCTAATGAAAAACTGTTTTTT. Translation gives CAISDWPSNEKLFF.